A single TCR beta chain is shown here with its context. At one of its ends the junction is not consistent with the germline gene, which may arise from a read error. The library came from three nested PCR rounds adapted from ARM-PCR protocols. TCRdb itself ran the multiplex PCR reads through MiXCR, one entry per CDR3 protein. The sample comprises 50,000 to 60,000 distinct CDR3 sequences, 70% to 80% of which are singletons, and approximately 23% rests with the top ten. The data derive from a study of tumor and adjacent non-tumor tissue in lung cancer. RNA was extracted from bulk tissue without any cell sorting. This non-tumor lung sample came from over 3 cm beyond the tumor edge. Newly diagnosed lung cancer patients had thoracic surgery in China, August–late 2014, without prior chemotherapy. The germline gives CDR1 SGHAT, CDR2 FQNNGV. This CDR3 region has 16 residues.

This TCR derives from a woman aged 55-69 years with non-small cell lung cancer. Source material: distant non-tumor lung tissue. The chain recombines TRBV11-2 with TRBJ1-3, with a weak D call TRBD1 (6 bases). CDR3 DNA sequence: TGTACCAGCAGCTCAGATAGGGGGTGTCCCGGAAACACCATATATTTT. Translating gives CTSSSDRGCPGNTIYF.